The clone carrying this T cell receptor (beta chain) occurred many times. The sample originates from a study of T cells in Graves' hyperthyroidism and ophthalmopathy. The TCR beta CDR3 regions underwent amplification using RNA transcripts as the source. In the first-round RT-PCR of the TCR CDR3, the HTBI primer set was used. TCRdb analysed the multiplex PCR reads with MiXCR anew, one entry per CDR3 protein. Counted here are 400,000 to 600,000 distinct CDR3 sequences, around 16% occurring once; the ten biggest clones make up about 29%. Trimming left V 5 bases short and J 7 bases short, with 24 bases between. The germline V gene encodes CDR1 SGHTA and CDR2 FQGNSA. The CDR3 has 17 amino acids.

Sequencing was done on a sample of blood. The TCR was taken from a woman aged 30 to 39 with Graves' ophthalmopathy. The chain links TRBV7-2 to TRBJ2-1; no clear D. In DNA, the CDR3 is TGTGCCAGCAGCGCGTCCCCGGAGATTATAATCTATAATGAGCAGTTCTTC. Translated: CASSASPEIIIYNEQFF.